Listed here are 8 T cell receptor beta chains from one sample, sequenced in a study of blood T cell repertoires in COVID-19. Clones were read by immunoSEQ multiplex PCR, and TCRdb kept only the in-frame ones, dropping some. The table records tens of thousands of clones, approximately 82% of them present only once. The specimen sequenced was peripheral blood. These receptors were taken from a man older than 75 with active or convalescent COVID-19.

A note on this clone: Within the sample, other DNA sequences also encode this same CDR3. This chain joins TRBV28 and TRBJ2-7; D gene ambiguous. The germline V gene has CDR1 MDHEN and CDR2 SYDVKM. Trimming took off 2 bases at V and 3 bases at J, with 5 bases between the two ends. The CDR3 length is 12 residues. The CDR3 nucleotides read TGTGCCAGCAGTTTAGTATACTACGAGCAGTACTTC. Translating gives CASSLVYYEQYF.

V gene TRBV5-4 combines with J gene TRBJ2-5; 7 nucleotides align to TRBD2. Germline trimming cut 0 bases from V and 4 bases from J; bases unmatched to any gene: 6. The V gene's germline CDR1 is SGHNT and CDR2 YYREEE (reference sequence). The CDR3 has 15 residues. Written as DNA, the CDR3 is TGTGCCAGCAGCTTGGCCGGCGGGAGTAGAGAGACCCAGTACTTC. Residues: CASSLAGGSRETQYF.

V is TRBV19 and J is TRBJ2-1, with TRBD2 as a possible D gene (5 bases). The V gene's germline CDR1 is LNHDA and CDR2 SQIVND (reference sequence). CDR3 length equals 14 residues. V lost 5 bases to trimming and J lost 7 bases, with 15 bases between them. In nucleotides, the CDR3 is TGTGCCAGTAGTGCCTCCGGACTCTCTAATGAGCAGTTCTTC. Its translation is CASSASGLSNEQFF.

The CDR3 coding sequence is TGTGCCAGCTCACCTGCCGGACTAGCGGGGGTCAATGAGCAGTTCTTC. Encoded protein: CASSPAGLAGVNEQFF. The J gene is TRBJ2-1, the V gene TRBV18; 13 bases are a match to TRBD2. V shed 3 bases and J 6 bases; nucleotides not matched to a gene: 5. Germline values: CDR1 KGHSH, CDR2 LQKENI. This CDR3 contains 16 residues.

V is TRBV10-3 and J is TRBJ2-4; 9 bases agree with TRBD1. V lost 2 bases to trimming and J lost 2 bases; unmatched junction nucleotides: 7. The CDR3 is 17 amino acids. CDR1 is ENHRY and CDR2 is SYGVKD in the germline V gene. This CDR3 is CAISEGQGRGTKNIQYF. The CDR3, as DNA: TGTGCCATCAGTGAGGGACAGGGGCGGGGGACCAAAAACATTCAGTACTTC.

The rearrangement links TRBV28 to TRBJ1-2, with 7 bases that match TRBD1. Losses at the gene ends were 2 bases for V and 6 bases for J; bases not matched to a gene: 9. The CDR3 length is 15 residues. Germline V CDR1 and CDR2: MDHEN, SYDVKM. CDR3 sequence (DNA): TGTGCCAGCAGTTTAACGACAGGGCGGGTGGATGGCTACACCTTC. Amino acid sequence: CASSLTTGRVDGYTF.

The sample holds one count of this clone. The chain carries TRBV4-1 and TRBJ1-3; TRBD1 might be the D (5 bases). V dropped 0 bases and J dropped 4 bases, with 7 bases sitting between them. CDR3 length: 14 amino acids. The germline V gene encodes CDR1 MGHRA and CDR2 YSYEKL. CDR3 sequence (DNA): TGCGCCAGCAGCCAAGACAGGGCCGGAAACACCATATATTTT. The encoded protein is CASSQDRAGNTIYF.

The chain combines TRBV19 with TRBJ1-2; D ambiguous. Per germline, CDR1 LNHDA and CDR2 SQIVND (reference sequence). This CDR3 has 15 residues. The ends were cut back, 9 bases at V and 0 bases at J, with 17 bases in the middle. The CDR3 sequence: CASRTSRLANYGYTF. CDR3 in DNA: TGTGCCAGCAGGACTTCAAGGTTAGCTAACTATGGCTACACCTTC. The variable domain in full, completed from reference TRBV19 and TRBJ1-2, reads DGGITQSPKYLFRKEGQNVTLSCEQNLNHDAMYWYRQDPGQGLRLIYYSQIVNDFQKGDIAEGYSVSREKKESFPLTVTSAQKNPTAFYLCASRTSRLANYGYTFGSGTRLTVV.